This TCR beta chain was sequenced for a study of shared clonotypes between healthy human individuals. Looked up from germline, CDR1 is LGHNA and CDR2 is YSLEER. The CDR3 is 14 residues long. Trimming removed 4 bases from V and 0 bases from J, with 10 bases in between. The test was conducted at deep level. Generated by immunoSEQ multiplex PCR, the TCRdb table keeps only in-frame clones and is missing some. The table has roughly 700,000 clones, less than 95% seen once. The sample taken for sequencing was memory CD8+ T cells from PBMCs. As for subset: CD45RO+ cells pooled with CCR7-negative TemRA cells. The source of this sequence is a man between 18 and 35 years old in good health. Some clones in this sample may be carry-over from other donors' samples. The chain has TRBV4-3 and TRBJ2-7; possibly TRBD2 for D (5 bases). For the CDR3, the DNA is TGCGCCAGCAGCCCCGGGAAGGGCTCCTACGAGCAGTACTTC. Its protein product is CASSPGKGSYEQYF.